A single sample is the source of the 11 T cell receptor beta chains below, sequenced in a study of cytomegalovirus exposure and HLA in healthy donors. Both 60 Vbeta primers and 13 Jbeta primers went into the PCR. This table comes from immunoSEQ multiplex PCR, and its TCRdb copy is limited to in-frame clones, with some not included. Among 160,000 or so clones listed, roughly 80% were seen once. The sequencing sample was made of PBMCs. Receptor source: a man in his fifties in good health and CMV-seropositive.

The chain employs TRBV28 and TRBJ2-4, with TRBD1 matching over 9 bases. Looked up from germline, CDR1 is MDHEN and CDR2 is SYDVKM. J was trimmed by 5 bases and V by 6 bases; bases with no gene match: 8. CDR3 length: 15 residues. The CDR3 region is CASSAGQGFQNIQYF. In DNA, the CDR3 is TGTGCCAGCAGCGCCGGACAGGGGTTTCAAAACATTCAGTACTTC.

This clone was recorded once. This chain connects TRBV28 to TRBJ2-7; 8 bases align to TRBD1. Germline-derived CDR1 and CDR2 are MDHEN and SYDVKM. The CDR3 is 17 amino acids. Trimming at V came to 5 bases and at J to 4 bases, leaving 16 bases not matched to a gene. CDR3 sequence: CASSTPGSTGAGYEQYF. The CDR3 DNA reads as TGTGCCAGCAGTACGCCGGGATCGACAGGGGCAGGGTACGAGCAGTACTTC.

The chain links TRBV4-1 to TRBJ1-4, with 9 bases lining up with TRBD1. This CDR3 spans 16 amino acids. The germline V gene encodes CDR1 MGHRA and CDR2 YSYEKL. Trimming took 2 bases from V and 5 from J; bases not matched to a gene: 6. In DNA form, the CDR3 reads TGCGCCAGCAGCCAATCTGGACAGGGGTTAAATGAAAAACTGTTTTTT. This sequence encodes CASSQSGQGLNEKLFF.

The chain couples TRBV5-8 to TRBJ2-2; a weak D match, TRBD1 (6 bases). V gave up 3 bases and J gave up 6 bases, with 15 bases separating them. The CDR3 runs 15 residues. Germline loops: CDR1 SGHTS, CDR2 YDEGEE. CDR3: CASSSNIRGSGELFF. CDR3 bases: TGTGCCAGCAGCTCAAATATCAGGGGATCCGGGGAGCTGTTTTTT.

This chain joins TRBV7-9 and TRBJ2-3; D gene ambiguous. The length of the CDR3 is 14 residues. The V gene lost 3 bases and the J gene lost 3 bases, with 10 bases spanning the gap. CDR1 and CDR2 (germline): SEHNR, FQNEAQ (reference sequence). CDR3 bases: TGTGCCAGCAGCTTGAGGCCTGGGACAGATACGCAGTATTTT. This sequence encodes CASSLRPGTDTQYF. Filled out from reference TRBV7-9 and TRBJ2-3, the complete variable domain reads DTGVSQNPRHKITKRGQNVTFRCDPISEHNRLYWYRQTLGQGPEFLTYFQNEAQLEKSRLLSDRFSAERPKGSFSTLEIQRTEQGDSAMYLCASSLRPGTDTQYFGPGTRLTVL.

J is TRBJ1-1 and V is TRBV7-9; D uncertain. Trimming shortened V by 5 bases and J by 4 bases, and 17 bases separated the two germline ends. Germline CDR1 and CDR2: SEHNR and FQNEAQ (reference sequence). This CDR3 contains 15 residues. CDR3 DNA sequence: TGTGCCAGCAGCGAACCGAGGGCAGTGCCCACTGAAGCTTTCTTT. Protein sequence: CASSEPRAVPTEAFF.

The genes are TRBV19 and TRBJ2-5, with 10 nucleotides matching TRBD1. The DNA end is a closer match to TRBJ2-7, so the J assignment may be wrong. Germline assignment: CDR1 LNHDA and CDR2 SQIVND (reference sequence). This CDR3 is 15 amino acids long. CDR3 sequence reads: CASSTLGQGKYEQYF. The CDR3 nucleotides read TGTGCCAGTAGCACTCTGGGACAGGGGAAATACGAGCAGTACTTC.

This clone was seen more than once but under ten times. CDR3 amino acids: CASSFLPGQYEQYF. The CDR3 DNA is TGTGCCAGCAGCTTTTTGCCAGGCCAGTACGAGCAGTACTTC. The rearrangement joins TRBV11-2 to TRBJ2-7; D is unresolved. The CDR3 runs to 14 residues. V lost 3 bases to trimming and J lost 4 bases, with 13 bases between them. Looked up from germline, CDR1 is SGHAT and CDR2 is FQNNGV.

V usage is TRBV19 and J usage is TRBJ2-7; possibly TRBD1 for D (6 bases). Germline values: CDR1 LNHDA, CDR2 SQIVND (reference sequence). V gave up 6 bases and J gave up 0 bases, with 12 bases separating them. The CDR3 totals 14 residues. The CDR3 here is CASSPGHLSYEQYF. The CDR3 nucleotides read TGTGCCAGTAGCCCGGGACACCTCTCCTACGAGCAGTACTTC.

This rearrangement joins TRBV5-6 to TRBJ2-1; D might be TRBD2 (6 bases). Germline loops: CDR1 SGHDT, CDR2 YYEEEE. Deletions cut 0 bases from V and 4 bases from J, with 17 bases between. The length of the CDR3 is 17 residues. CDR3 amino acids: CASSLASAGRGYNEQFF. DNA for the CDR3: TGTGCCAGCAGCTTGGCCTCGGCGGGGAGAGGATACAATGAGCAGTTCTTC.

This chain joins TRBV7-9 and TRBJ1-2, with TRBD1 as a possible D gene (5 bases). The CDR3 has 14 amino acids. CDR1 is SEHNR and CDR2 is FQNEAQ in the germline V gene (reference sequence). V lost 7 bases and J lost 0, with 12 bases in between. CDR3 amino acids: CASTSLTANYGYTF. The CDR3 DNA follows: TGTGCCAGCACCTCGTTGACAGCTAACTATGGCTACACCTTC.